This TCR beta chain was documented in a study of tumor T cells in aggressive B-cell lymphoma. The data were produced by immunoSEQ multiplex PCR, yet TCRdb's version contains in-frame clones alone and is incomplete. The sample lists roughly 2,000 clones; around 93% were seen once. Source material: tumor tissue. This clonotype was sampled from an adult with diffuse large B cell lymphoma.

CDR3 protein: CASSLSSGSVSFSTDTQYF. The CDR3 DNA is TGTGCCAGCAGCTTATCCAGCGGGAGTGTATCATTTAGCACAGATACGCAGTATTTT. V gene TRBV7-9 combines with J gene TRBJ2-3, with TRBD2 matching 8 bases. The germline V gene has CDR1 SEHNR and CDR2 FQNEAQ (reference sequence). There are 19 residues in the CDR3. V lost 2 bases, J lost 0 bases, and 13 bases stayed unmatched.